The T cell receptor beta chain described here comes from a study of shared clonotypes between healthy human individuals. A CD45RA-negative memory subset and a CD45RA+ naive subset were separated from the CD4+ cells. Overall study findings and caveats: In general, naive subsets displayed greater estimated richness than memory subsets did. Rarefaction analysis demonstrated incomplete sorted-subset sequencing notwithstanding large depth.

Method: immunoSEQ multiplex PCR; TCRdb's copy keeps in-frame clones and lacks some. The sample holds some 1.5 million clones, around 98% seen once. The CDR3 totals 12 residues. Per the germline V gene, CDR1 is SGHNT and CDR2 is YYREEE (reference sequence). V was shortened by 2 bases and J by 6 bases, with 7 bases between the two germline ends. As regards this clone: The antigen remains unidentified. This specimen includes other DNA sequences encoding the same CDR3.

Sequencing was performed on naive CD4+ T cells sorted from blood. Specified subset: CD45RA+ positively selected. J is TRBJ2-3 and V is TRBV5-4; possibly TRBD1 for D (6 bases). This clonotype originated in a man younger than 45 in good health. The CDR3 coding sequence is TGTGCCAGCAGCTTCCAGGGGGATACGCAGTATTTT. Its protein is CASSFQGDTQYF.